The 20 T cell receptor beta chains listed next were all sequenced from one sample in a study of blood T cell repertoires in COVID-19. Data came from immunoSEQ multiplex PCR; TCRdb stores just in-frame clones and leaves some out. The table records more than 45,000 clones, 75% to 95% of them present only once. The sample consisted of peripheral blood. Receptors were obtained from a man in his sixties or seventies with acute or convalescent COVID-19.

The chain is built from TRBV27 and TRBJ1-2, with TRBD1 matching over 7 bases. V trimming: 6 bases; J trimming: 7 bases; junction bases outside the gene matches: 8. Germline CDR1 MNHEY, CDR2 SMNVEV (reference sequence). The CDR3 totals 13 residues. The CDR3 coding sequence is TGTGCCAGCAGGAAGACAGGGAGTAGTGGCTACACCTTC. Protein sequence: CASRKTGSSGYTF.

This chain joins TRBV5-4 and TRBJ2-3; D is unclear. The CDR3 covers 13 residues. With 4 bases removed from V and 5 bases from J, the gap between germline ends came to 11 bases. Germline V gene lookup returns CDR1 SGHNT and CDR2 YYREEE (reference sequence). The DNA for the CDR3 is TGTGCCAGCAGCGCCCGACACATAGATACGCAGTATTTT. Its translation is CASSARHIDTQYF.

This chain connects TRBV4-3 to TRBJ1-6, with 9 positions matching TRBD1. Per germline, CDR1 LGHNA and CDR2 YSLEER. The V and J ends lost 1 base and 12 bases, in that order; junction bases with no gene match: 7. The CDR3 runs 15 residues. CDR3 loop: CASSQARGQGLPLHF. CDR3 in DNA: TGCGCCAGCAGCCAAGCAAGGGGACAGGGTTTACCCCTCCACTTT.

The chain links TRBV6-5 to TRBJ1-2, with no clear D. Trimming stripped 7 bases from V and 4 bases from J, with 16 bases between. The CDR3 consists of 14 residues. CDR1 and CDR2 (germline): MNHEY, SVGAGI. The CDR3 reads CASNLQAQFYGYTF. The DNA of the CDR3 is TGTGCCAGCAATCTACAAGCACAGTTCTATGGCTACACCTTC.

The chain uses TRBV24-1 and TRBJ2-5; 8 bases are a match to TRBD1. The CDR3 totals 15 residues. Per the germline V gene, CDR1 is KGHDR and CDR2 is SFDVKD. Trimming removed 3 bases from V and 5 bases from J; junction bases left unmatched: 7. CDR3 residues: CATSDPGQGLETQYF. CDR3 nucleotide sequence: TGTGCCACCAGTGATCCTGGACAGGGACTGGAGACCCAGTACTTC.

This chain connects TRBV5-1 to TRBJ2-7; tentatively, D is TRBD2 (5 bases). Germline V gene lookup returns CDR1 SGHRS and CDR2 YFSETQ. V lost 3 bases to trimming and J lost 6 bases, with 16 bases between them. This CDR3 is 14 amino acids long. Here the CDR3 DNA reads TGCGCCAGCAGCTCCCAAGCCTACCGGGGCGAGCAGTACTTC. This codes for CASSSQAYRGEQYF.

The CDR3 DNA follows: TGTGCCAGCAATGCCAGGCAGGGGTACACCGGGGAGCTGTTTTTT. This gives the protein CASNARQGYTGELFF. The V and J genes are TRBV6-5 and TRBJ2-2, with D possibly TRBD1 on 6 matching bases. The CDR3 is made up of 15 amino acids. Trimming shortened V by 7 bases and J by 3 bases, and 15 bases separated the two germline ends. Germline CDR1 reads MNHEY; CDR2 reads SVGAGI.

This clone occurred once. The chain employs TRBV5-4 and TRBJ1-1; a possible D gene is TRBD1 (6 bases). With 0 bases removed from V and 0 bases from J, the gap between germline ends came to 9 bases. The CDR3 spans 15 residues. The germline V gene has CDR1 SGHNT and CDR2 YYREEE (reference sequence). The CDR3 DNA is TGTGCCAGCAGCTTGGGACAGGCGATGAACACTGAAGCTTTCTTT. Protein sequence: CASSLGQAMNTEAFF.

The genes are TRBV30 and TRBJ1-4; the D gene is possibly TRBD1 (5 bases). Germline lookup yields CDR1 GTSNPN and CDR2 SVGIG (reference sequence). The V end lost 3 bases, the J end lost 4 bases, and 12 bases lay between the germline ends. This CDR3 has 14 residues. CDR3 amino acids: CAWSVAGLNEKLFF. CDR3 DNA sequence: TGTGCCTGGAGCGTGGCAGGGCTTAATGAAAAACTGTTTTTT.

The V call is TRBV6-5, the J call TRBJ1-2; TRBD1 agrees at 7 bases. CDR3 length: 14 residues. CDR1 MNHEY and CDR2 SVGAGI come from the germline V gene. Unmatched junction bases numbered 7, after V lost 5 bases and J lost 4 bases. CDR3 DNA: TGTGCCAGCAGTCCGACAGGGTCGGTCTATGGCTACACCTTC. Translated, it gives CASSPTGSVYGYTF.

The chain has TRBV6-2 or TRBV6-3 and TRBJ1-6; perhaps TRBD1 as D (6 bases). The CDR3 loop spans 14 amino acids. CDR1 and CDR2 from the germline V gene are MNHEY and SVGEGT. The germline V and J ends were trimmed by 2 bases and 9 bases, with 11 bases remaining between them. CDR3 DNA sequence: TGTGCCAGCAGTTACCGACAGGCGCCTTCACCCCTCCACTTT. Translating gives CASSYRQAPSPLHF.

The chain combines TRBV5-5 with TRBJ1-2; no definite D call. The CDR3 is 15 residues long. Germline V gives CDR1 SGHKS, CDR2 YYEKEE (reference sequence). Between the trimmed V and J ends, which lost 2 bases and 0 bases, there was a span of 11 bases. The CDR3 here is CASSFITWSNYGYTF. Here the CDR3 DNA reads TGTGCCAGCAGCTTTATTACTTGGTCTAACTATGGCTACACCTTC.

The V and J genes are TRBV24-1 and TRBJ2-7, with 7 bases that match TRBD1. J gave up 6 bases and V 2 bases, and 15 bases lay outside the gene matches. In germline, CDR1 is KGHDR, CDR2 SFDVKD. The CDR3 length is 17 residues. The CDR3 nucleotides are TGTGCCACCAGTGATTCTCTGGGACAGCTGGGGAGCTCCGAGCAGTACTTC. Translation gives CATSDSLGQLGSSEQYF.

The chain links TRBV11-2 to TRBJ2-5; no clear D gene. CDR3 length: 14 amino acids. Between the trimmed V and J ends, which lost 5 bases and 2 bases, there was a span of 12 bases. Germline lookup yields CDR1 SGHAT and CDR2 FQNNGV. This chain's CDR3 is CASSPQRLQETQYF. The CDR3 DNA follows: TGTGCCAGCAGCCCCCAGCGTTTACAAGAGACCCAGTACTTC.

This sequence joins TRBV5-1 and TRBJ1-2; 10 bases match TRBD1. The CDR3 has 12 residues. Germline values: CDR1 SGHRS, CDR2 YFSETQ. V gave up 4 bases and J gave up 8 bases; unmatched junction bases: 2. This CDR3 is CASSGTGDGYTF. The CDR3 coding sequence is TGCGCCAGCAGCGGGACAGGGGACGGCTACACCTTC.

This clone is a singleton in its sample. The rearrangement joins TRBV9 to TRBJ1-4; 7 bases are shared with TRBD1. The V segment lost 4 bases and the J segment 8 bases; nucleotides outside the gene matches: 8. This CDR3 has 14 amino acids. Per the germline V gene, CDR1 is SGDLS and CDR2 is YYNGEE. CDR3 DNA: TGTGCCAGCAGCTGGGACAGTCGAGGGGAAAAACTGTTTTTT. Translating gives CASSWDSRGEKLFF.

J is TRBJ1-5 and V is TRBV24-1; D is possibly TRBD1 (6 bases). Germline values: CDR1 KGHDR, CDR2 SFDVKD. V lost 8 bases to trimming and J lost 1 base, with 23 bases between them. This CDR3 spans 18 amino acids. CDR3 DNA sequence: TGTGCCACCACTCCCCTGGCAGGGGAATCGCAAAGCAATCAGCCCCAGCATTTT. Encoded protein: CATTPLAGESQSNQPQHF.

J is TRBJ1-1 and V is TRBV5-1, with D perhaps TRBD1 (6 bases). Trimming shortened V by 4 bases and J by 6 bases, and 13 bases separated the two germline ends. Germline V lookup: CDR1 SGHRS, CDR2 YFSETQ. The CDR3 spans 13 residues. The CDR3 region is CASSPEGVSEAFF. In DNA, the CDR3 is TGCGCCAGCAGCCCCGAGGGGGTCTCTGAAGCTTTCTTT.

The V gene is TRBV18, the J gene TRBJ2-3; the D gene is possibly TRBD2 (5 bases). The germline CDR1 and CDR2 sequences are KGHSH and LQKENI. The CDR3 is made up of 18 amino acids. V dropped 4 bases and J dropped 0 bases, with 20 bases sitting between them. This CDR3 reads CASSLFYEAVTSTDTQYF. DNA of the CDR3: TGTGCCAGCTCACTTTTTTATGAAGCGGTTACTAGCACAGATACGCAGTATTTT.

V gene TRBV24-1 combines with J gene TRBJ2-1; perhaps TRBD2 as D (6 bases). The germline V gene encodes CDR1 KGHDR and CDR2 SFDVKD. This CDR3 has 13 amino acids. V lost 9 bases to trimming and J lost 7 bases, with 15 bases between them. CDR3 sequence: CATGDSTANEQFF. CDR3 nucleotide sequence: TGTGCCACCGGGGACTCTACTGCGAATGAGCAGTTCTTC.